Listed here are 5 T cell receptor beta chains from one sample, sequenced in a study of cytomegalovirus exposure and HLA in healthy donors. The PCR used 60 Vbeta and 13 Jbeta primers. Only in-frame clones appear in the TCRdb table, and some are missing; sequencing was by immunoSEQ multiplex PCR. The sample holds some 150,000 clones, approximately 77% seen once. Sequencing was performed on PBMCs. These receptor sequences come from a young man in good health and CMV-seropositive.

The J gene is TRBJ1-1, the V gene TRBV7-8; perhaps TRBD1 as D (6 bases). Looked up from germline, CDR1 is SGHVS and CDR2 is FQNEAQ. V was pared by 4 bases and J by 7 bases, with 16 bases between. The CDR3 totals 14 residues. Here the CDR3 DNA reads TGTGCCAGCAGCTCTGTAGCGGGGGCCGGTGAAGCTTTCTTT. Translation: CASSSVAGAGEAFF.

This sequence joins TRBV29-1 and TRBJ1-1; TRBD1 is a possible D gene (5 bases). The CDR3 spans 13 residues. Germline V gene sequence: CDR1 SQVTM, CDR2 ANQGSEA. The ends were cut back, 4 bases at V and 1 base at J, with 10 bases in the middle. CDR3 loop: CSVAGLANTEAFF. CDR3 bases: TGCAGCGTTGCAGGGTTAGCGAACACTGAAGCTTTCTTT.

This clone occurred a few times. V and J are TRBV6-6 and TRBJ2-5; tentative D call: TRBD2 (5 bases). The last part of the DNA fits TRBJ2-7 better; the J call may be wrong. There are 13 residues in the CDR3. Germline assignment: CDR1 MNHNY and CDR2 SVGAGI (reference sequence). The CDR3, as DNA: TGTGCCAGCAGTTACTTCCGGACTGACGAGCAGTACTTC. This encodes CASSYFRTDEQYF.

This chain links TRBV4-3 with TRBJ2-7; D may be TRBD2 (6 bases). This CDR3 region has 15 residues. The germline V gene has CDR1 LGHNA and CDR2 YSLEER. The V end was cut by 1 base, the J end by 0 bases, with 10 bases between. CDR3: CASSQGAGSSYEQYF. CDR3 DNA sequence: TGCGCCAGCAGCCAAGGAGCGGGTAGCTCCTACGAGCAGTACTTC.

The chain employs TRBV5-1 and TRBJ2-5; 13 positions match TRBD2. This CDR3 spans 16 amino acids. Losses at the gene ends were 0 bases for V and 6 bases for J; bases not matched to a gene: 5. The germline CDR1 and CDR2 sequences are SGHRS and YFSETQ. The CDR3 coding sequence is TGCGCCAGCAGCTTGGATACTAGCGGGGGGGTACAGACCCAGTACTTC. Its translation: CASSLDTSGGVQTQYF. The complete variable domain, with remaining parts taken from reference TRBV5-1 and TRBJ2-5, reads KAGVTQTPRYLIKTRGQQVTLSCSPISGHRSVSWYQQTPGQGLQFLFEYFSETQRNKGNFPGRFSGRQFSNSRSEMNVSTLELGDSALYLCASSLDTSGGVQTQYFGPGTRLLVL.